Each of the 30 T cell receptor beta chains below was sequenced from the same sample in a study of molecular identifiers for immune sequencing clone quantification. TCRdb itself ran the PCR reads through MiXCR, one entry per CDR3 protein. The data contain nearly 650,000 distinct CDR3 sequences, around 25% of them seen just once; the ten biggest clones take up about 0.78%. The sequencing input was naive CD8+ T cells from blood, with Jurkat cell RNA spiked in. Subset meaning: FACS-sorted CD8+CD4-CCR7+CD45RA+ naive T cells. These receptors all stem from a human donor in good health. Some libraries in this study had Jurkat cell RNA spiked in.

The V gene is TRBV12-3 or TRBV12-4, the J gene TRBJ2-1; 8 bases are a match to TRBD2. The junction had 2 bases not matched to a gene; V was cut back by 6 bases and J by 10 bases. The CDR3 is 11 amino acids. The CDR3 DNA follows: TGTGCCAGCAGAGCGGGAGTGGAGCAGTTCTTC. Encoded protein: CASRAGVEQFF.

V is TRBV19 and J is TRBJ1-5; 7 positions agree with TRBD1. V dropped 3 bases and J dropped 9; count of bases not matched to a gene: 17. The CDR3 contains 17 residues. The germline CDR1 and CDR2 sequences are LNHDA and SQIVND (reference sequence). The chain's CDR3 is CASSMQPGQDDVRPQHF. The CDR3 DNA follows: TGTGCCAGTAGTATGCAACCCGGACAGGACGATGTGCGGCCCCAGCATTTT.

In this sample, this clonotype turned up a few times. The chain links TRBV5-6 to TRBJ2-2, with TRBD1 matching over 7 bases. The V gene end was trimmed by 4 bases and the J gene end by 6 bases; junction bases not matched to a gene: 9. Germline CDR1 and CDR2: SGHDT and YYEEEE. CDR3 length: 15 amino acids. CDR3: CASSTTGVPAGELFF. CDR3 sequence (DNA): TGTGCCAGCAGCACAACAGGGGTCCCTGCCGGGGAGCTGTTTTTT.

CDR3 in DNA: TGTGCCAGCAGTTTATCGGCCGGGACTCCAGCCTACGAGCAGTTCTTC. Protein sequence: CASSLSAGTPAYEQFF. The chain employs TRBV27 and TRBJ2-7, with D perhaps TRBD2 (6 bases). Near its end, the DNA agrees better with TRBJ2-1, so the J call may be wrong. Germline assignment: CDR1 MNHEY and CDR2 SMNVEV (reference sequence). This CDR3 has 16 amino acids.

The chain couples TRBV4-3 to TRBJ1-5; unclear D gene. CDR1 LGHNA and CDR2 YSLEER come from the germline V gene. The CDR3 has 15 residues. V was clipped by 0 bases and J by 0 bases, with 6 bases between them. The CDR3 protein is CASSQETVSNQPQHF. The CDR3 bases are TGCGCCAGCAGCCAAGAGACGGTTAGCAATCAGCCCCAGCATTTT.

V and J are TRBV5-1 and TRBJ1-4, with D perhaps TRBD1 (6 bases). The CDR3 is made up of 15 amino acids. The V end lost 0 bases, the J end lost 9 bases, and 15 bases lay between the germline ends. Germline V gene sequence: CDR1 SGHRS, CDR2 YFSETQ. In DNA form, the CDR3 reads TGCGCCAGCAGCTTGGGGCGGGGGGCGCGCCAAAAACTGTTTTTT. Its protein product is CASSLGRGARQKLFF.

This chain links TRBV2 with TRBJ2-1; TRBD2 agrees at 9 bases. The CDR3 covers 15 residues. Germline assignment: CDR1 SNHLY and CDR2 FYNNEI. J lost 3 bases, V lost 5 bases, and 5 bases had no gene match. The CDR3, as DNA: TGTGCCAGCAGTACGTGTAGCGGGGGCTACAATGAGCAGTTCTTC. Protein sequence: CASSTCSGGYNEQFF.

This clonotype was counted a single time. A much larger clone lies one base from this, so it may be a read error. The CDR3 DNA sequence: TGTGCCAGCAGTCCTCCGCGGCCAGGGGACGAGCAGTACTTC. Residues: CASSPPRPGDEQYF. The V call is TRBV6-1, the J call TRBJ2-7, with a tentative D call TRBD1 (6 bases). This CDR3 spans 14 amino acids. V was clipped by 5 bases and J by 5 bases, with 16 bases between them. Germline lookup yields CDR1 MNHNS and CDR2 SASEGT.

Remarks on this clonotype: A much larger clone is a single base away; this may be a read error. The CDR3: CASSFAGGSSYKQYF. The DNA of the CDR3 is TGTGCCAGCAGTTTTGCGGGGGGGAGCTCCTACAAGCAGTACTTC. The genes are TRBV27 and TRBJ2-7, with 9 bases aligning to TRBD2. In germline, CDR1 is MNHEY, CDR2 SMNVEV (reference sequence). The CDR3 totals 15 residues.

In its sample, this clonotype was seen many times. The chain employs TRBV27 and TRBJ1-1, with D possibly TRBD1 on 5 matching bases. This CDR3 region has 13 residues. Germline V gives CDR1 MNHEY, CDR2 SMNVEV (reference sequence). The V gene lost 0 bases and the J gene lost 10 bases, with 12 bases spanning the gap. This chain's CDR3 is CASSLSQDTGAFF. The CDR3 DNA follows: TGTGCCAGCAGTTTATCGCAGGACACAGGAGCTTTCTTT.

This clonotype was seen more than once but under ten times. The V call is TRBV7-9, the J call TRBJ2-7; 11 positions agree with TRBD2. CDR3 size: 15 residues. J gave up 5 bases and V 5 bases, and 8 bases lay outside the gene matches. Germline V gene lookup returns CDR1 SEHNR and CDR2 FQNEAQ (reference sequence). CDR3 in DNA: TGTGCCAGCAGCACCTTAGCGGGAGGGCGCGACGAGCAGTACTTC. Translating gives CASSTLAGGRDEQYF.

In its sample, this clonotype was seen a few times. This chain connects TRBV6-1 to TRBJ2-1, with D unclear. This CDR3 spans 11 amino acids. The germline V gene encodes CDR1 MNHNS and CDR2 SASEGT. V was clipped by 6 bases and J by 3 bases, with 3 bases between them. DNA of the CDR3: TGTGCCAGCAGAGTCTACAATGAGCAGTTCTTC. Its translation is CASRVYNEQFF.

This chain uses TRBV20-1 with TRBJ2-3; 8 bases map to TRBD2. The germline gives CDR1 DFQATT, CDR2 SNEGSKA (reference sequence). With 0 bases clipped from V and 8 bases from J, the junction kept 22 bases outside the gene matches. This CDR3 has 19 amino acids. In DNA form, the CDR3 reads TGCAGTGCTAGAGATTTTCTTAGTATCGTCGGCGGGGGGTCCGGTACGCAGTATTTT. Protein product: CSARDFLSIVGGGSGTQYF.

This clonotype was counted at least ten times. This chain joins TRBV7-9 and TRBJ1-6; D possibly corresponds to TRBD1 (5 bases). Trimming took 5 bases from V and 5 from J, leaving 10 bases between them. Per the germline V gene, CDR1 is SEHNR and CDR2 is FQNEAQ (reference sequence). CDR3 length: 14 amino acids. DNA of the CDR3: TGTGCCAGCAGCGGACGGGACCATAATTCACCCCTCCACTTT. Translating it yields CASSGRDHNSPLHF.

This clonotype was seen a few times. The V call is TRBV3-1, the J call TRBJ1-5; D is ambiguous. Germline-derived CDR1 and CDR2 are LGHDT and YNNKEL (reference sequence). Between the trimmed V and J ends, which lost 0 bases and 3 bases, there was a span of 15 bases. The CDR3 spans 17 residues. Here the CDR3 DNA reads TGTGCCAGCAGCCAAGACCGAGGAGACCCGTTCAATCAGCCCCAGCATTTT. This translates into CASSQDRGDPFNQPQHF.

This clonotype was counted ten times or more. The chain is built from TRBV9 and TRBJ1-1, with D tentatively TRBD1 (5 bases). The CDR3 has 12 amino acids. Deletions cut 4 bases from V and 7 bases from J, with 11 bases between. The germline gives CDR1 SGDLS, CDR2 YYNGEE. In nucleotides, the CDR3 is TGTGCCAGCAGCATCCAGGGACGTGAAGCTTTCTTT. It translates to CASSIQGREAFF. Combining the CDR3 with reference TRBV9 and TRBJ1-1 gives the whole variable domain DSGVTQTPKHLITATGQRVTLRCSPRSGDLSVYWYQQSLDQGLQFLIQYYNGEERAKGNILERFSAQQFPDLHSELNLSSLELGDSALYFCASSIQGREAFFGQGTRLTVV.

This clonotype was seen many times. The chain couples TRBV29-1 to TRBJ2-7; possibly TRBD1 for D (6 bases). The V end lost 4 bases, the J end lost 2 bases, and 9 bases lay between the germline ends. Germline CDR1 SQVTM, CDR2 ANQGSEA. The CDR3 contains 12 residues. CDR3 nucleotide sequence: TGCAGCGTTGGAGGACAGACCTACGAGCAGTACTTC. Protein product: CSVGGQTYEQYF.

This clonotype was observed many times. This chain connects TRBV12-3 or TRBV12-4 to TRBJ1-5; 7 positions agree with TRBD1. The CDR3 runs 12 residues. The J segment lost 7 bases and the V segment lost 6 bases, leaving 3 bases of the junction unmatched. Here the CDR3 reads CASRSGGQPQHF. CDR3 coding DNA: TGTGCCAGCAGGTCAGGGGGGCAGCCCCAGCATTTT.

Many counts were recorded for this clonotype. This chain joins TRBV4-3 and TRBJ2-7; TRBD2 is a possible D gene (6 bases). The germline V gene encodes CDR1 LGHNA and CDR2 YSLEER. The ends were cut back, 0 bases at V and 1 base at J, with 10 bases in the middle. The CDR3 has 15 residues. The CDR3 coding sequence is TGCGCCAGCAGCCAAGATAGTCGGGGGTCCTACGAGCAGTACTTC. The encoded protein is CASSQDSRGSYEQYF.

The V gene is TRBV18, the J gene TRBJ2-2, with a tentative D call TRBD1 (6 bases). From germline, CDR1 is KGHSH and CDR2 LQKENI. CDR3 length: 17 amino acids. V lost 3 bases to trimming and J lost 7 bases, with 21 bases between them. DNA for the CDR3: TGTGCCAGCTCACCTCCGAAAAGGGGACATTTTCTCGGGGAGCTGTTTTTT. Its translation: CASSPPKRGHFLGELFF.

At least ten counts were recorded for this clonotype. The chain carries TRBV7-9 and TRBJ1-5, with D perhaps TRBD1 (5 bases). The length of the CDR3 is 16 residues. Germline loops: CDR1 SEHNR, CDR2 FQNEAQ (reference sequence). V was cut by 5 bases and J by 0 bases, with 14 bases left in between. The CDR3 nucleotides read TGTGCCAGCAGCCCCCTTGACAGCCATAGCAATCAGCCCCAGCATTTT. Translation gives CASSPLDSHSNQPQHF.

This chain joins TRBV19 and TRBJ2-2, with 7 bases that match TRBD1. Germline trimming cut 3 bases from V and 6 bases from J; bases unmatched to any gene: 7. Per germline, CDR1 LNHDA and CDR2 SQIVND (reference sequence). There are 15 residues in the CDR3. In DNA, the CDR3 is TGTGCCAGTAGTATTTGGGACAGTCTTCCCGGGGAGCTGTTTTTT. It codes for CASSIWDSLPGELFF.

On this clonotype itself: This is likely a read error, given that the CDR3 carries no conserved phenylalanine or tryptophan at its end. The V call is TRBV9, the J call TRBJ2-7, with 8 bases that match TRBD1. Germline values: CDR1 SGDLS, CDR2 YYNGEE. The CDR3 consists of 15 residues. The J segment lost 3 bases and the V segment lost 4 bases, leaving 9 bases of the junction unmatched. The CDR3 coding sequence is TGTGCCAGCAGCTTGACCCCGGGACAGGTCTACGAGCAGTACCTC. As protein: CASSLTPGQVYEQYL.

There are many counts of this clonotype. The chain joins TRBV6-5 to TRBJ1-5; D remains unclear. V lost 2 bases, J lost 2 bases, and 7 bases lay in between. This CDR3 spans 14 amino acids. Germline V gene lookup returns CDR1 MNHEY and CDR2 SVGAGI. This CDR3 is CASSYNGRNQPQHF. CDR3 nucleotides: TGTGCCAGCAGTTACAACGGGCGCAATCAGCCCCAGCATTTT.

This clonotype was counted ten times or more. This sequence joins TRBV9 and TRBJ2-6; D is perhaps TRBD1 (6 bases). V was pared by 3 bases and J by 0 bases, with 10 bases between. In germline, CDR1 is SGDLS, CDR2 YYNGEE. CDR3 size: 16 residues. The CDR3 protein is CASSGHRDSGANVLTF. The CDR3 DNA sequence: TGTGCCAGCAGCGGACACAGGGACTCTGGGGCCAACGTCCTGACTTTC.

This clonotype was observed a few times. The rearrangement uses TRBV27 and TRBJ1-1; a possible D gene is TRBD1 (5 bases). CDR1 MNHEY and CDR2 SMNVEV come from the germline V gene (reference sequence). The CDR3 extends over 15 amino acids. V dropped 0 bases and J dropped 0 bases, with 8 bases sitting between them. DNA for the CDR3: TGTGCCAGCAGTTTATCGTGGGGGATGAACACTGAAGCTTTCTTT. It translates to CASSLSWGMNTEAFF.

This clonotype has more than one count but fewer than ten. The CDR3 reads CSARPGLSSGNTIYF. The CDR3 nucleotides are TGCAGTGCCCGACCGGGCCTCAGCTCTGGAAACACCATATATTTT. This sequence joins TRBV20-1 and TRBJ1-3; no reliable D call. The CDR3 consists of 15 residues. V was cut by 6 bases and J by 0 bases, with 15 bases left in between. Germline CDR1 is DFQATT and CDR2 is SNEGSKA (reference sequence).

This clonotype was observed at least ten times. The V call is TRBV6-2 or TRBV6-3, the J call TRBJ1-1, with a weak D call TRBD1 (5 bases). This CDR3 is 12 amino acids long. The V end lost 8 bases, the J end lost 3 bases, and 10 bases lay between the germline ends. CDR1 and CDR2 from the germline V gene are MNHEY and SVGEGT. In nucleotides, the CDR3 is TGTGCCAGCGGTGACAGTTACACTGAAGCTTTCTTT. Its protein product is CASGDSYTEAFF.

This clonotype was detected ten times or more. The rearrangement uses TRBV7-8 and TRBJ2-1, with 11 positions matching TRBD2. Losses at the gene ends were 6 bases for V and 10 bases for J; bases not matched to a gene: 11. The CDR3 is 15 residues long. Germline CDR1 is SGHVS and CDR2 is FQNEAQ. In DNA, the CDR3 is TGTGCCAGCAGACAAGGTCCACTAGCGGGGGCCGAGCAGTTCTTC. Protein: CASRQGPLAGAEQFF.

This clonotype was observed many times. The chain has TRBV27 and TRBJ2-7; 8 bases match TRBD2. Germline CDR1 is MNHEY and CDR2 is SMNVEV (reference sequence). This CDR3 spans 15 amino acids. V lost 6 bases, J lost 4 bases, and 11 bases stayed unmatched. CDR3 in DNA: TGTGCCAGCAGCCCATGGGGCGGGGGGACATACGAGCAGTACTTC. It specifies CASSPWGGGTYEQYF.